A selection of T cell receptor beta chains follows, all from one sample in a study of T cell responses to AZD1222 COVID-19 vaccine. Data came from immunoSEQ multiplex PCR; TCRdb stores just in-frame clones and leaves some out. The profile covers about 190,000 clones, with over 80% appearing a single time and 1% to 1.5% taken by the ten largest. Sequences were derived from peripheral blood, sampled on day 0 of AZD1222 vaccination. All receptors derive from an adult in good health. CDR3s include the opening cysteine and the closing phenylalanine or tryptophan. D genes are given only for firm matches. Size values are once, few and many counts, or a class for expanded clones, and some rows have none.

v_call: TRBV7-3; d_call: .; clone_size: .; j_call: TRBJ1-1; cdr3_aa: CASSPGARDEAFF
v_call: TRBV3-1/TRBV3-2; d_call: TRBD1; clone_size: .; j_call: TRBJ1-3; cdr3_aa: CASSQARQGTTGNTIYF
v_call: TRBV7-8; d_call: TRBD2; clone_size: .; j_call: TRBJ2-5; cdr3_aa: CASSLAGLGETQYF
v_call: TRBV7-3; d_call: .; clone_size: few; j_call: TRBJ2-7; cdr3_aa: CASSLTPRGEQYF
v_call: TRBV9; d_call: TRBD2; clone_size: once; j_call: TRBJ2-1; cdr3_aa: CASSHQGLAPPTGYNEQFF
v_call: TRBV9; d_call: .; clone_size: .; j_call: TRBJ1-2; cdr3_aa: CASTVGEGNYGYTF
v_call: TRBV28; d_call: .; clone_size: .; j_call: TRBJ2-7; cdr3_aa: CASREGATAPEQYF
v_call: TRBV27; d_call: .; clone_size: .; j_call: TRBJ1-1; cdr3_aa: CASSLLAAMNTEAFF
v_call: TRBV14; d_call: .; clone_size: .; j_call: TRBJ2-3; cdr3_aa: CASSHQGGEDTQYF
v_call: TRBV6-2/TRBV6-3; d_call: TRBD1; clone_size: .; j_call: TRBJ1-6; cdr3_aa: CASSRIGTGINSPLHF
v_call: TRBV7-9; d_call: .; clone_size: once; j_call: TRBJ2-1; cdr3_aa: CASSSMGYNEQFF
v_call: TRBV28; d_call: .; clone_size: .; j_call: TRBJ1-2; cdr3_aa: CASRGRANYGYTF
v_call: TRBV25-1; d_call: .; clone_size: once; j_call: TRBJ1-2; cdr3_aa: CASSSNYGYTF
v_call: TRBV2; d_call: .; clone_size: .; j_call: TRBJ1-4; cdr3_aa: CASSYTATNEKLFF
v_call: TRBV28; d_call: TRBD1; clone_size: .; j_call: TRBJ2-3; cdr3_aa: CASRSPGTGTDTQYF
v_call: TRBV7-2; d_call: .; clone_size: .; j_call: TRBJ1-1; cdr3_aa: CASSLGTGDTEAFF
v_call: TRBV18; d_call: .; clone_size: .; j_call: TRBJ2-4; cdr3_aa: CASSLDRAKNIQYF
v_call: TRBV24-1; d_call: .; clone_size: .; j_call: TRBJ2-3; cdr3_aa: CATSAPGSVSTDTQYF
v_call: TRBV7-7; d_call: .; clone_size: .; j_call: TRBJ1-5; cdr3_aa: CASSCESRAPGVF
v_call: TRBV10-3; d_call: TRBD1; clone_size: .; j_call: TRBJ1-2; cdr3_aa: CAISELDRGPSGGGGYTF
v_call: TRBV2; d_call: .; clone_size: .; j_call: TRBJ1-5; cdr3_aa: CASMRGAEGGQPQHF
v_call: TRBV2; d_call: .; clone_size: .; j_call: TRBJ2-7; cdr3_aa: CASSGVGYEQYF
v_call: TRBV7-9; d_call: .; clone_size: .; j_call: TRBJ2-5; cdr3_aa: CASSFWGTRLRETQYF
v_call: TRBV19; d_call: .; clone_size: .; j_call: TRBJ1-3; cdr3_aa: CASTAPLWNTIYF
v_call: TRBV28; d_call: .; clone_size: once; j_call: TRBJ2-7; cdr3_aa: CASSFQGGYEQYF
v_call: TRBV28; d_call: .; clone_size: once; j_call: TRBJ1-2; cdr3_aa: CASSFGGYTF
v_call: TRBV27; d_call: TRBD2; clone_size: .; j_call: TRBJ2-2; cdr3_aa: CASGRTSWNTGELFF
v_call: TRBV7-2; d_call: TRBD2; clone_size: once; j_call: TRBJ2-7; cdr3_aa: CASSLALAGGPSEQYF
v_call: TRBV19; d_call: .; clone_size: .; j_call: TRBJ2-1; cdr3_aa: CASSIEFPLGEQFF
v_call: TRBV5-1; d_call: .; clone_size: .; j_call: TRBJ1-4; cdr3_aa: CASSLAGMGEKLFF
v_call: TRBV19; d_call: TRBD1; clone_size: .; j_call: TRBJ2-2; cdr3_aa: CASRLTGTGYTGELFF
v_call: TRBV28; d_call: .; clone_size: .; j_call: TRBJ1-1; cdr3_aa: CASTRTATEAFF
v_call: TRBV2; d_call: .; clone_size: .; j_call: TRBJ1-4; cdr3_aa: CASWSPTNEKLFF
v_call: TRBV18; d_call: .; clone_size: .; j_call: TRBJ2-1; cdr3_aa: CASSPGGGSVEQFF
v_call: TRBV5-4; d_call: .; clone_size: .; j_call: TRBJ2-1; cdr3_aa: CASALPLNNEQFF
v_call: TRBV5-1; d_call: TRBD2; clone_size: .; j_call: TRBJ2-3; cdr3_aa: CASSRLAGGKNYPDTQYF
v_call: TRBV2; d_call: TRBD2; clone_size: .; j_call: TRBJ2-7; cdr3_aa: CASKLAGSSYEQYF
v_call: TRBV19; d_call: .; clone_size: .; j_call: TRBJ1-1; cdr3_aa: CASSIQGPLNTEAFF
v_call: TRBV19; d_call: TRBD1; clone_size: .; j_call: TRBJ1-2; cdr3_aa: CASSIIGGTAGYGYTF
v_call: TRBV4-1; d_call: .; clone_size: .; j_call: TRBJ1-2; cdr3_aa: CASSQDSLAGYTF
v_call: TRBV6-5; d_call: .; clone_size: .; j_call: TRBJ1-5; cdr3_aa: CASTPDASNQPQHF
v_call: TRBV25-1; d_call: .; clone_size: .; j_call: TRBJ1-1; cdr3_aa: CASIDGLNTEAFF
v_call: TRBV30; d_call: .; clone_size: .; j_call: TRBJ1-2; cdr3_aa: CATGGAGGYTF
v_call: TRBV11-2; d_call: .; clone_size: .; j_call: TRBJ1-6; cdr3_aa: CASSSSHSPLHF
v_call: TRBV19; d_call: .; clone_size: .; j_call: TRBJ1-2; cdr3_aa: CASRFSYGYTF